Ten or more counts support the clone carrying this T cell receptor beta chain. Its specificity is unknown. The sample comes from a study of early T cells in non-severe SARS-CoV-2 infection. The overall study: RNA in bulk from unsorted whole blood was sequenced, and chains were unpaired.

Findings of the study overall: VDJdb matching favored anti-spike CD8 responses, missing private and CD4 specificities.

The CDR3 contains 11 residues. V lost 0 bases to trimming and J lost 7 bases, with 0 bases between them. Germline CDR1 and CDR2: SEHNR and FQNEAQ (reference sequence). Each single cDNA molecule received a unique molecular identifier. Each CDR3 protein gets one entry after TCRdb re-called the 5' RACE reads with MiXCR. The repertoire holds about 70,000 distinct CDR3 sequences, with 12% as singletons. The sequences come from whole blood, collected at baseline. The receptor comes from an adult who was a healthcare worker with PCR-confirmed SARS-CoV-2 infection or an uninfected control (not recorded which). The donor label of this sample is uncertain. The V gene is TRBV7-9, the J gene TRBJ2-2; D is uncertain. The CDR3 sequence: CASSLAGELFF. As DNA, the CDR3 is TGTGCCAGCAGCTTAGCCGGGGAGCTGTTTTTT.